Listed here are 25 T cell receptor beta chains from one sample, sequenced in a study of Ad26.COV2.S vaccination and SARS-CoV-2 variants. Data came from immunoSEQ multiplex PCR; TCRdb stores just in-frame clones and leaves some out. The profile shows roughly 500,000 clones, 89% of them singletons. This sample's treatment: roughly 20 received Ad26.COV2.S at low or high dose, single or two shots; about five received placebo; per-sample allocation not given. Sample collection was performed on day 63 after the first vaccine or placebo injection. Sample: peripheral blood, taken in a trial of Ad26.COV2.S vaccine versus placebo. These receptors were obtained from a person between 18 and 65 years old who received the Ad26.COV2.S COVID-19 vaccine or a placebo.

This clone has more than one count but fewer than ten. In DNA, the CDR3 is TGCGCCAGCAGCAGGGGGACTAGCGGTACCTCTGCCTACGAGCAGTACGTC. This sequence encodes CASSRGTSGTSAYEQYV. This sequence joins TRBV5-1 and TRBJ2-7, with 11 bases matching TRBD2. The germline V gene has CDR1 SGHRS and CDR2 YFSETQ. This CDR3 is built from 17 residues. J gave up 2 bases and V 4 bases, and 11 bases lay outside the gene matches.

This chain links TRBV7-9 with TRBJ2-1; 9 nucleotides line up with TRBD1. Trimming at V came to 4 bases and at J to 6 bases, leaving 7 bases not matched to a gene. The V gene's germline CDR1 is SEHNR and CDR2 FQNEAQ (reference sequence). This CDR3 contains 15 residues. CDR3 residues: CASSSGQGFVNEQFF. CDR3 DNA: TGTGCCAGCAGCTCTGGACAGGGGTTTGTCAATGAGCAGTTCTTC.

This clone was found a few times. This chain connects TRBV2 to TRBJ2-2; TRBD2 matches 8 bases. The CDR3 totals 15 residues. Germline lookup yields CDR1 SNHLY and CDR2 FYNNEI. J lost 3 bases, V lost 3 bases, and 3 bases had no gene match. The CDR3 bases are TGTGCCAGCAGTGAGGCTAGCGGGTACACCGGGGAGCTGTTTTTT. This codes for CASSEASGYTGELFF.

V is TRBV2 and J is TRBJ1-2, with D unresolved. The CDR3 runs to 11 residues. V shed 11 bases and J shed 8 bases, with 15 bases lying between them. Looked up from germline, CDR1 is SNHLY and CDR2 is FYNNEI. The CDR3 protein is CALSGGKGYTF. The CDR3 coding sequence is TGTGCCCTCTCGGGAGGGAAAGGCTACACCTTC.

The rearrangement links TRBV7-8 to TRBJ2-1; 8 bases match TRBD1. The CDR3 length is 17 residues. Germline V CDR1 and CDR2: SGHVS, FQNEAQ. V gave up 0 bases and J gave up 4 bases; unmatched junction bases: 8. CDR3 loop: CASSLAVGQELYNEQFF. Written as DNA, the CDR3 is TGTGCCAGCAGCTTAGCCGTGGGACAGGAGCTTTACAATGAGCAGTTCTTC. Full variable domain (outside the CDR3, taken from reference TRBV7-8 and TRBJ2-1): GAGVSQSPRYKVAKRGQDVALRCDPISGHVSLFWYQQALGQGPEFLTYFQNEAQLDKSGLPSDRFFAERPEGSVSTLKIQRTQQEDSAVYLCASSLAVGQELYNEQFFGPGTRLTVL.

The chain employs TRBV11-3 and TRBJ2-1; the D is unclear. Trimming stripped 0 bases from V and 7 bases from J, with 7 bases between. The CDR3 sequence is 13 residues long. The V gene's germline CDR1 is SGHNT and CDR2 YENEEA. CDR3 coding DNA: TGTGCCAGCAGCTTAGAGGTTGGGAATGAGCAGTTCTTC. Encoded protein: CASSLEVGNEQFF.

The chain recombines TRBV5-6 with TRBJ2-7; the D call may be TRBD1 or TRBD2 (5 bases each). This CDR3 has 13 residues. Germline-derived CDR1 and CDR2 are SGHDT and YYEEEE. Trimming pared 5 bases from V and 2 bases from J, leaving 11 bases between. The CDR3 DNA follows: TGTGCCAGCAGACTTAGGGGAGCCTACGAGCAGTACGTC. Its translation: CASRLRGAYEQYV.

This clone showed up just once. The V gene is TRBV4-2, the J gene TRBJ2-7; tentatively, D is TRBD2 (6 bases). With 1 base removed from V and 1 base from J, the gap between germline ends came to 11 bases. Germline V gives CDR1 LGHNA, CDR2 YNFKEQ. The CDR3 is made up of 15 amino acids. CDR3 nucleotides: TGTGCCAGCAGCCAAGTAGCGGAGACTTCCTACGAGCAGTACTTC. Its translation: CASSQVAETSYEQYF.

The CDR3 DNA reads as TGTGCCAGCAGTGAGAGTGGAGCAGTTGCAACTAATGAAAAACTGTTTTTT. It codes for CASSESGAVATNEKLFF. The V gene is TRBV2, the J gene TRBJ1-4; D is unclear. Trimming stripped 3 bases from V and 0 bases from J, with 14 bases between. The CDR3 spans 17 residues. Germline V gene lookup returns CDR1 SNHLY and CDR2 FYNNEI.

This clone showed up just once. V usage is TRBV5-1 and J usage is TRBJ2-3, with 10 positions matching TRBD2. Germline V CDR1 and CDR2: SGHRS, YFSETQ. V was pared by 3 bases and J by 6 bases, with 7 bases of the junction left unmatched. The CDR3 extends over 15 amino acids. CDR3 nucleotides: TGCGCCAGCAGCTACTTAGCGGGGGGCGACGATACGCAGTATTTT. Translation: CASSYLAGGDDTQYF.

CDR3 coding DNA: TGTGCCAGCAGCTTAGCCTTAGATCATGGCTACACCTTC. Its protein is CASSLALDHGYTF. The chain is built from TRBV7-2 and TRBJ1-2; D remains unclear. The V and J ends lost 0 bases and 6 bases respectively, with 8 bases between them. The CDR3 sequence is 13 residues long. Germline V lookup: CDR1 SGHTA, CDR2 FQGNSA.

CDR3 sequence: CASGRDGQETQYF. As DNA, the CDR3 is TGCGCCAGCGGAAGGGACGGCCAAGAGACCCAGTACTTC. This rearrangement joins TRBV5-1 to TRBJ2-5, with D tentatively TRBD1 or TRBD2 (5 bases each). V was shortened by 7 bases and J by 1 base, with 11 bases between the two germline ends. The CDR3 totals 13 residues. Germline V lookup: CDR1 SGHRS, CDR2 YFSETQ.

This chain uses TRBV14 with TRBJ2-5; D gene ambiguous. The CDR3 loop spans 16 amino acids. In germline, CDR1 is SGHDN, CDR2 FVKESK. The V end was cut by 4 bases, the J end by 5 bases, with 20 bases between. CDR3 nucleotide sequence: TGTGCCAGCAGCCCACCCGGATGGGTGCCCCTTGAGACCCAGTACTTC. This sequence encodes CASSPPGWVPLETQYF. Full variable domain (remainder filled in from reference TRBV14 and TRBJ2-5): EAGVTQFPSHSVIEKGQTVTLRCDPISGHDNLYWYRRVMGKEIKFLLHFVKESKQDESGMPNNRFLAERTGGTYSTLKVQPAELEDSGVYFCASSPPGWVPLETQYFGPGTRLLVL.

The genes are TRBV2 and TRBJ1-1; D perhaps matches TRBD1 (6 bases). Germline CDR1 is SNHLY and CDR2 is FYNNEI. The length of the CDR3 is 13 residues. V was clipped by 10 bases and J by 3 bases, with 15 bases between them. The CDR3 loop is CANSGVMDTEAFF. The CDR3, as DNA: TGTGCCAATTCAGGGGTCATGGACACTGAAGCTTTCTTT.

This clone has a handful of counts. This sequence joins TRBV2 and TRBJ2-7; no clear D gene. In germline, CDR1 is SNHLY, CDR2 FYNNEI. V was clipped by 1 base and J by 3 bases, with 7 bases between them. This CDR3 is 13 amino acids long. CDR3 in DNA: TGTGCCAGCAGTGAAGGACCTAACTACGAGCAGTACGTC. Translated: CASSEGPNYEQYV.

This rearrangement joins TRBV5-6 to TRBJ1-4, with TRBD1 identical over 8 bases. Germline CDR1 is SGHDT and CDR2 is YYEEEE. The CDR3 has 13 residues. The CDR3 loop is CVPGGGPNEKLFF. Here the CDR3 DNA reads TGTGTCCCAGGGGGCGGACCTAATGAAAAACTGTTTTTT.

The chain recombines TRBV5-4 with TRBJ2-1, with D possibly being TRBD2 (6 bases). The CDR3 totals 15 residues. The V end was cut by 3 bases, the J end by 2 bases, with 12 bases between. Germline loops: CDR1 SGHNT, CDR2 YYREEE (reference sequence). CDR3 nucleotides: TGTGCCAGCAGCTCCGGGACTGGTACCTACAATGAGCAGTTCTTC. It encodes CASSSGTGTYNEQFF.

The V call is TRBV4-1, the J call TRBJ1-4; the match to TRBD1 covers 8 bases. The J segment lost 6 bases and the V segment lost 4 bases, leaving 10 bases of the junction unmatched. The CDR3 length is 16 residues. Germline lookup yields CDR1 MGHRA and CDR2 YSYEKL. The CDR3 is CASSPIRTGRYEKLFF. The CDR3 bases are TGCGCCAGCAGCCCGATCCGGACAGGGAGGTATGAAAAACTGTTTTTT.

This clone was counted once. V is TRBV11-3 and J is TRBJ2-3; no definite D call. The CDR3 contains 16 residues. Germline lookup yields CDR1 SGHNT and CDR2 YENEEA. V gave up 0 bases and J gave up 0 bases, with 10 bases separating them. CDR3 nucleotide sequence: TGTGCCAGCAGCTTAGAGGGGATGGTTAGCACAGATACGCAGTATTTT. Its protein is CASSLEGMVSTDTQYF.

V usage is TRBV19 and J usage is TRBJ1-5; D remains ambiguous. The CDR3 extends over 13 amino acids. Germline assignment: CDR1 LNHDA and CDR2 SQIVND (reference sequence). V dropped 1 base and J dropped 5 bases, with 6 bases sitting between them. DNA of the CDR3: TGTGCCAGTAGTATAGGGGCGTATCAGCCCCAGCATTTT. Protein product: CASSIGAYQPQHF.

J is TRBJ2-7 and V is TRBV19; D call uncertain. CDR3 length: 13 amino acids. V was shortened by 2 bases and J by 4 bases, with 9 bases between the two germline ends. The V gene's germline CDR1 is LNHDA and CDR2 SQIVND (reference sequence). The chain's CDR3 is CASSITFGYEQYF. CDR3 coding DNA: TGTGCCAGTAGTATAACCTTTGGATACGAGCAGTACTTC. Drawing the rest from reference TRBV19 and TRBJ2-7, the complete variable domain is DGGITQSPKYLFRKEGQNVTLSCEQNLNHDAMYWYRQDPGQGLRLIYYSQIVNDFQKGDIAEGYSVSREKKESFPLTVTSAQKNPTAFYLCASSITFGYEQYFGPGTRLTVT.

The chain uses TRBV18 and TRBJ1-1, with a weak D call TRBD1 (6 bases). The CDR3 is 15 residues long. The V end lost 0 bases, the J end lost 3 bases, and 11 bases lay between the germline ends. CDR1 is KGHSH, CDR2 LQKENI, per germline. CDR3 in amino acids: CASSPPGGRDTEAFF. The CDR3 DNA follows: TGTGCCAGCTCACCACCGGGGGGGCGCGACACTGAAGCTTTCTTT.

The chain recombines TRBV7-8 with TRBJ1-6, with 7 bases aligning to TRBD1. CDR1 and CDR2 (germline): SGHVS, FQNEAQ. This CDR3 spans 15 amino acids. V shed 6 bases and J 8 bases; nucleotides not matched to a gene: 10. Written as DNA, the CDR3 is TGTGCCAGCAGACGCATCCGGGACAGCTATTCACCCCTCCACTTT. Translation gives CASRRIRDSYSPLHF.

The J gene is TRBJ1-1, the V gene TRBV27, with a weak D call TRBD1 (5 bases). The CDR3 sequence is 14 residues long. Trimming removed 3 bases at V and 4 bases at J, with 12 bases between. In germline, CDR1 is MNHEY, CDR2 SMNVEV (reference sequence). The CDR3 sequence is CASSFKGLVTEAFF. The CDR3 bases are TGTGCCAGCAGTTTCAAGGGGCTGGTCACTGAAGCTTTCTTT.

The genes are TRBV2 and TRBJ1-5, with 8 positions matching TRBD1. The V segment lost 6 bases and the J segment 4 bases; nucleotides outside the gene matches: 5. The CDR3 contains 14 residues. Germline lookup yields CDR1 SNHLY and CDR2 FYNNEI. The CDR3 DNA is TGTGCCAGCAGGGGGGACAGGACAAATCAGCCCCAGCATTTT. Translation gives CASRGDRTNQPQHF.